The next 29 T cell receptor beta chains were all read from a single sample in a study of shared clonotypes between healthy human individuals. Clones were sequenced by immunoSEQ multiplex PCR, and TCRdb holds only the in-frame ones, with some missing. Of under 700,000 clones listed, about 95% were seen once; the top ten hold about 0.11%. Positively selected for CCR7, the CD45RO-negative cells used as naive CD8 cells excluded terminally differentiated effector memory CD45RA+ cells. Sequencing input: naive CD8+ T cells sorted from blood. All receptors come from a woman aged 25 to 39 in good health.

This rearrangement joins TRBV15 to TRBJ2-7; the match to TRBD2 covers 12 bases. Trimming at V came to 5 bases and at J to 5 bases, leaving 7 bases not matched to a gene. CDR1 LNHNV and CDR2 YYDKDF come from the germline V gene (reference sequence). CDR3 length: 15 residues. CDR3 DNA: TGTGCCACCAGCGGTCCTAGCGGGAGGGGGGACGAGCAGTACTTC. Encoded protein: CATSGPSGRGDEQYF.

The chain uses TRBV5-4 and TRBJ2-1; 9 nucleotides line up with TRBD1. This CDR3 is built from 13 residues. V lost 4 bases and J lost 9; bases outside the gene matches: 5. Per germline, CDR1 SGHNT and CDR2 YYREEE (reference sequence). CDR3 bases: TGTGCCAGCAGCCCGGGGACAGGGCGTGAGCAGTTCTTC. Translation: CASSPGTGREQFF.

With regard to this clone: The same CDR3 also results from other DNA sequences found in this sample. The chain combines TRBV7-9 with TRBJ2-3; no reliable D call. CDR1 and CDR2 (germline): SEHNR, FQNEAQ (reference sequence). The CDR3 has 12 residues. Trimming left V 5 bases short and J 3 bases short, with 6 bases between. The DNA of the CDR3 is TGTGCCAGCAGCCGTACTACAGATACGCAGTATTTT. It encodes CASSRTTDTQYF.

The chain recombines TRBV2 with TRBJ2-1, with 11 bases lining up with TRBD2. The CDR3 is 15 residues long. The V gene's germline CDR1 is SNHLY and CDR2 FYNNEI. V lost 1 base and J lost 9; bases outside the gene matches: 5. The CDR3 sequence: CASSEEIAGGVEQFF. CDR3 in DNA: TGTGCCAGCAGTGAAGAGATAGCGGGAGGGGTTGAGCAGTTCTTC. Based on the CDR3 plus reference TRBV2 and TRBJ2-1, the full variable domain is EPEVTQTPSHQVTQMGQEVILRCVPISNHLYFYWYRQILGQKVEFLVSFYNNEISEKSEIFDDQFSVERPDGSNFTLKIRSTKLEDSAMYFCASSEEIAGGVEQFFGPGTRLTVL.

The chain joins TRBV29-1 to TRBJ2-7; 9 nucleotides agree with TRBD1. V lost 5 bases and J lost 6; bases outside the gene matches: 5. CDR3 length: 12 amino acids. CDR1 is SQVTM and CDR2 is ANQGSEA in the germline V gene. Here the CDR3 reads CSVRTGDSEQYF. CDR3 nucleotides: TGCAGCGTTAGGACAGGGGATAGCGAGCAGTACTTC.

Points on this clone: Within the sample, other DNA sequences also encode this same CDR3. The genes are TRBV7-9 and TRBJ1-5, with a weak D call TRBD1 (6 bases). This CDR3 comprises 14 residues. Germline CDR1 SEHNR, CDR2 FQNEAQ (reference sequence). Trimming pared 5 bases from V and 3 bases from J, leaving 11 bases between. The CDR3 nucleotides read TGTGCCAGCAGCCTAGGGGGGAACAATCAGCCCCAGCATTTT. Protein product: CASSLGGNNQPQHF. Filled out from reference TRBV7-9 and TRBJ1-5, the complete variable domain reads DTGVSQNPRHKITKRGQNVTFRCDPISEHNRLYWYRQTLGQGPEFLTYFQNEAQLEKSRLLSDRFSAERPKGSFSTLEIQRTEQGDSAMYLCASSLGGNNQPQHFGDGTRLSIL.

CDR3: CASSEQDSWVHYGYTF. In DNA, the CDR3 is TGTGCCAGCAGTGAACAAGATTCCTGGGTTCACTATGGCTACACCTTC. The gene calls are TRBV6-1 and TRBJ1-2, with D unresolved. This CDR3 spans 16 amino acids. Trimming shortened V by 2 bases and J by 3 bases, and 16 bases separated the two germline ends. Germline V gene sequence: CDR1 MNHNS, CDR2 SASEGT.

In this sample, this clone turned up once. V gene TRBV7-9 combines with J gene TRBJ2-1, with D perhaps matching TRBD1 (5 bases). Germline CDR1 is SEHNR and CDR2 is FQNEAQ (reference sequence). The V end lost 5 bases, the J end lost 0 bases, and 14 bases lay between the germline ends. The CDR3 has 16 amino acids. The CDR3 bases are TGTGCCAGCAGCAATGCTCAGGGAATCTCCTACAATGAGCAGTTCTTC. Its translation is CASSNAQGISYNEQFF.

This clone showed up just once. The V call is TRBV19, the J call TRBJ2-7; D might be TRBD1 (5 bases). Germline V CDR1 and CDR2: LNHDA, SQIVND (reference sequence). With 6 bases removed from V and 4 bases from J, the gap between germline ends came to 13 bases. The CDR3 consists of 13 residues. The CDR3 is CASRAGPWYEQYF. The CDR3 nucleotides are TGTGCCAGTAGAGCAGGGCCTTGGTACGAGCAGTACTTC.

V is TRBV15 and J is TRBJ1-1; 8 nucleotides match TRBD1. Germline CDR1 is LNHNV and CDR2 is YYDKDF (reference sequence). V gave up 5 bases and J gave up 5 bases; unmatched junction bases: 7. CDR3 size: 14 residues. This chain's CDR3 is CATSGYRGRTEAFF. The CDR3 DNA is TGTGCCACCAGCGGATACAGGGGGAGGACTGAAGCTTTCTTT.

The chain has TRBV7-9 and TRBJ2-7; 7 bases line up with TRBD2. With 0 bases clipped from V and 6 bases from J, the junction kept 2 bases outside the gene matches. Germline CDR1 SEHNR, CDR2 FQNEAQ (reference sequence). This CDR3 is 13 amino acids long. The DNA for the CDR3 is TGTGCCAGCAGCTTAGCGGGAGGGGCCGAGCAGTACTTC. This sequence encodes CASSLAGGAEQYF.

This clone was seen just once. V is TRBV28 and J is TRBJ2-7, with TRBD2 matching 7 bases. Losses at the gene ends were 6 bases for V and 2 bases for J; bases not matched to a gene: 10. The CDR3 totals 15 residues. The germline V gene has CDR1 MDHEN and CDR2 SYDVKM. CDR3 bases: TGTGCCAGCAGCCCAGGAGCGGGATTGCCCTACGAGCAGTACTTC. Translation gives CASSPGAGLPYEQYF.

This clone showed up just once. The chain couples TRBV7-6 to TRBJ1-2, with 7 bases lining up with TRBD1. CDR3 length: 15 amino acids. Unmatched junction bases numbered 10, after V lost 5 bases and J lost 4 bases. CDR1 is SGHVS, CDR2 FNYEAQ, per germline. In nucleotides, the CDR3 is TGTGCCAGCAGCATATATACAGGGGCTGGCTATGGCTACACCTTC. It yields the protein CASSIYTGAGYGYTF.

The chain uses TRBV9 and TRBJ1-3; 9 nucleotides align to TRBD1. Losses at the gene ends were 0 bases for V and 3 bases for J; bases not matched to a gene: 7. CDR1 and CDR2 from the germline V gene are SGDLS and YYNGEE. The CDR3 spans 17 residues. The CDR3 sequence is CASSVAGTGLFGNTIYF. CDR3 coding DNA: TGTGCCAGCAGCGTAGCTGGGACAGGGCTTTTTGGAAACACCATATATTTT.

The CDR3 sequence is CASSATGGRMNTEAFF. The CDR3 DNA is TGTGCCAGCAGTGCTACAGGGGGTAGGATGAACACTGAAGCTTTCTTT. The J gene is TRBJ1-1, the V gene TRBV2, with 8 bases aligning to TRBD1. The germline gives CDR1 SNHLY, CDR2 FYNNEI. This CDR3 has 16 residues. J gave up 0 bases and V 4 bases, and 7 bases lay outside the gene matches.

This clone was observed a single time. This chain links TRBV4-1 with TRBJ1-1; no clear D gene. Germline CDR1 is MGHRA and CDR2 is YSYEKL. V was pared by 4 bases and J by 0 bases, with 15 bases between. This CDR3 comprises 16 residues. CDR3: CASSLRTDNMNTEAFF. The CDR3 bases are TGCGCCAGCAGCCTAAGGACGGATAACATGAACACTGAAGCTTTCTTT.

This chain joins TRBV27 and TRBJ2-7; D is possibly TRBD2 (5 bases). The CDR3 extends over 13 amino acids. Germline V gene sequence: CDR1 MNHEY, CDR2 SMNVEV (reference sequence). V was trimmed by 6 bases and J by 6 bases, leaving 15 bases between them. The CDR3 region is CASSLFGVREQYF. CDR3 sequence (DNA): TGTGCCAGCAGCCTCTTCGGGGTTCGCGAGCAGTACTTC.

The chain is built from TRBV7-9 and TRBJ1-2; D is ambiguous. Trimming removed 3 bases from V and 8 bases from J, with 16 bases in between. Germline V CDR1 and CDR2: SEHNR, FQNEAQ (reference sequence). The length of the CDR3 is 14 residues. CDR3 bases: TGTGCCAGCAGCTTTACCGACGGGAAGAGGGGCTACACCTTC. It codes for CASSFTDGKRGYTF. The full variable domain, in which reference TRBV7-9 and TRBJ1-2 provide the parts outside the CDR3, is DTGVSQNPRHKITKRGQNVTFRCDPISEHNRLYWYRQTLGQGPEFLTYFQNEAQLEKSRLLSDRFSAERPKGSFSTLEIQRTEQGDSAMYLCASSFTDGKRGYTFGSGTRLTVV.

This rearrangement joins TRBV29-1 to TRBJ2-5; either TRBD1 or TRBD2 may supply D (6 bases each). The last part of the DNA fits TRBJ2-7 better; the J call may be wrong. The CDR3 runs to 14 residues. CDR1 SQVTM and CDR2 ANQGSEA come from the germline V gene. The CDR3 region has the DNA TGCAGCGTTGATGGCGGCGGGACACCCTACGAGCAGTACTTC. Translation: CSVDGGGTPYEQYF.

J is TRBJ2-7 and V is TRBV10-3, with TRBD2 matching 8 bases. Germline CDR1 reads ENHRY; CDR2 reads SYGVKD. The CDR3 contains 16 residues. V was pared by 3 bases and J by 2 bases, with 9 bases of the junction left unmatched. CDR3 sequence (DNA): TGTGCCATCAGTGACTTCGAAACTAGCGGCCCCTACGAGCAGTACTTC. Protein: CAISDFETSGPYEQYF.

The V call is TRBV25-1, the J call TRBJ2-1; D gene ambiguous. Trimming removed 3 bases at V and 10 bases at J, with 13 bases between. CDR1 is MGHDK, CDR2 SYGVNS, per germline. There are 13 residues in the CDR3. CDR3 coding DNA: TGTGCCAGCAGTGAGTTGTTAGGTCACGAGCAGTTCTTC. This gives the protein CASSELLGHEQFF.

The rearrangement uses TRBV29-1 and TRBJ2-2; either TRBD1 or TRBD2 may supply D (5 bases each). Trimming took 7 bases from V and 2 from J, leaving 20 bases between them. Germline V gene lookup returns CDR1 SQVTM and CDR2 ANQGSEA. The CDR3 runs 16 residues. The CDR3, as DNA: TGCAGCGCGTATTTAACCGGGACGGTTAACACCGGGGAGCTGTTTTTT. Translated, it gives CSAYLTGTVNTGELFF.

The rearrangement joins TRBV9 to TRBJ1-4, with 10 bases lining up with TRBD1. V dropped 4 bases and J dropped 8; count of bases not matched to a gene: 8. CDR1 SGDLS and CDR2 YYNGEE come from the germline V gene. The CDR3 length is 15 residues. The CDR3 DNA reads TGTGCCAGCAGCCCGGGGGACAGGGGTTGGGAAAAACTGTTTTTT. This sequence encodes CASSPGDRGWEKLFF.

About this clone itself: Other DNA sequences in this sample translate to the same CDR3. The gene calls are TRBV11-2 and TRBJ2-5, with TRBD2 matching 8 bases. The J call may be faulty, since TRBJ2-7 better matches the DNA end. CDR1 is SGHAT, CDR2 FQNNGV, per germline. The CDR3 is made up of 13 amino acids. The DNA of the CDR3 is TGTGCCAGCAGCTGGGGACTAGCCTACGAGCAGTACTTC. It codes for CASSWGLAYEQYF.

The chain couples TRBV9 to TRBJ2-2, with D unresolved. Trimming left V 4 bases short and J 0 bases short, with 16 bases between. CDR1 is SGDLS and CDR2 is YYNGEE in the germline V gene. The CDR3 spans 17 residues. CDR3 coding DNA: TGTGCCAGCAGCAGCGCATGGGCAGGCTCGAACACCGGGGAGCTGTTTTTT. Translating it yields CASSSAWAGSNTGELFF.

J is TRBJ2-2 and V is TRBV4-1, with D perhaps matching TRBD2 (6 bases). The germline V gene encodes CDR1 MGHRA and CDR2 YSYEKL. The V end was cut by 6 bases, the J end by 7 bases, with 12 bases between. This CDR3 contains 13 residues. CDR3 in amino acids: CASREREVGELFF. The DNA of the CDR3 is TGCGCCAGCAGGGAGAGGGAGGTCGGGGAGCTGTTTTTT.

As for this clone: Other nucleotide sequences in the sample specify the same CDR3. The chain links TRBV9 to TRBJ2-7; D uncertain. CDR3 size: 14 residues. V was clipped by 0 bases and J by 0 bases, with 7 bases between them. Germline V gene data show CDR1 as SGDLS and CDR2 as YYNGEE. CDR3 DNA sequence: TGTGCCAGCAGCGTAGAGGATTTCTCCTACGAGCAGTACTTC. Residues: CASSVEDFSYEQYF. Full variable domain (outside the CDR3, taken from reference TRBV9 and TRBJ2-7): DSGVTQTPKHLITATGQRVTLRCSPRSGDLSVYWYQQSLDQGLQFLIQYYNGEERAKGNILERFSAQQFPDLHSELNLSSLELGDSALYFCASSVEDFSYEQYFGPGTRLTVT.

This chain uses TRBV7-8 with TRBJ2-1; 14 nucleotides match TRBD2. The CDR3 is made up of 21 amino acids. V trimming: 4 bases; J trimming: 0 bases; junction bases outside the gene matches: 14. Looked up from germline, CDR1 is SGHVS and CDR2 is FQNEAQ. The CDR3 sequence is CASSSQGGGLAGAISYNEQFF. For the CDR3, the DNA is TGTGCCAGCAGCTCCCAGGGGGGGGGACTAGCGGGAGCCATCTCCTACAATGAGCAGTTCTTC.

The gene calls are TRBV5-6 and TRBJ2-7; no clear D. CDR1 is SGHDT and CDR2 is YYEEEE in the germline V gene. The CDR3 is made up of 14 amino acids. The ends were cut back, 2 bases at V and 4 bases at J, with 13 bases in the middle. Here the CDR3 reads CASSFSLDVYEQYF. CDR3 nucleotides: TGTGCCAGCAGCTTCTCTCTAGACGTATACGAGCAGTACTTC.